These T cell receptor beta chains were read from a single sample in a study of shared clonotypes between healthy human individuals. Measured with immunoSEQ multiplex PCR; TCRdb has only the in-frame clones, and not every one. This sample yields roughly 2.1 million clones, of which about 93% are seen a single time; 1.5% to 2% belongs to the top ten. The sample taken for sequencing was naive CD8+ T cells from PBMCs. All receptors derive from a man between 18 and 35 years old in good health. Some clones in this sample may be carry-over from other donors' samples. Each CDR3 is given with its conserved first and last residue. A D gene is named only where the DNA matches it firmly. Size values are once, few and many counts, or a class for expanded clones, and some rows have none.

TRBJ2-7 | . | . | TRBV6-6 | TGTGCCAGCACCATACGGGTAGGAGACTACGAGCAGTACTTC | CASTIRVGDYEQYF
TRBJ2-5 | TRBD1 | . | TRBV30 | TGTGCCTGGGATACCGGGACAGGGGGCGCGGAGACCCAGTACTTC | CAWDTGTGGAETQYF
TRBJ2-2 | . | . | TRBV19 | TGTGCCAGTAGTGCTCGACCGAACACCGGGGAGCTGTTTTTT | CASSARPNTGELFF
TRBJ2-5 | TRBD1 | . | TRBV6-5 | TGTGCCAGTCGCCGGGACAGGGAGACCCAGTACTTC | CASRRDRETQYF
TRBJ1-2 | TRBD1 | once | TRBV7-9 | TGTGCCAGCAGCTTAGGGCAGGGGGCTCGCGGCTACACCTTC | CASSLGQGARGYTF
TRBJ1-1 | . | . | TRBV5-5 | TGTGCCAGCACGCGACGCGAGCTGAACACTGAAGCTTTCTTT | CASTRRELNTEAFF
TRBJ1-1 | . | . | TRBV5-8 | TGTGCCAGCAGCTTGTTTTCGTACAGCAGCAAGAACACTGAAGCTTTCTTT | CASSLFSYSSKNTEAFF
TRBJ1-4 | . | . | TRBV16 | TGTGCCAGCAGCCGGGGACGGAATGAAAAACTGTTTTTT | CASSRGRNEKLFF
TRBJ2-3 | . | . | TRBV28 | TGTGCCAGCAGCTCCGGAGAGCAGTATTTT | CASSSGEQYF
TRBJ1-5 | . | . | TRBV9 | TGTGCCAGCAGCGTAGGTAGTGTGAATCAGCCCCAGCATTTT | CASSVGSVNQPQHF
TRBJ2-7 | . | . | TRBV6-5 | TGTGCCAGCAGTCCCCACCAAACAGGGAGCAACGAGCAGTACTTC | CASSPHQTGSNEQYF
TRBJ2-7 | TRBD1 | . | TRBV7-9 | TGTGCCAGCAGCTTATTTCGGGGACAGGGCAGCTACGAGCAGTACTTC | CASSLFRGQGSYEQYF
TRBJ2-2 | TRBD2 | . | TRBV6-5 | TGTGCCAGCCGACCCGGGCTAGCGGGGGCCGGGGAGCTGTTTTTT | CASRPGLAGAGELFF
TRBJ2-7 | . | . | TRBV12-5 | TGTGCTAGTGGTTTGGTACTGGGCAGCCCCTACGAGCAGTACTTC | CASGLVLGSPYEQYF
TRBJ2-7 | . | . | TRBV7-9 | TGTGCCAGCAGCTCCCTCCACTCTCGGGGAAGGGGGGAGCAGTACTTC | CASSSLHSRGRGEQYF
TRBJ2-3 | TRBD1 | . | TRBV19 | TGTGCCAGTAGTCCGAAGGACAGGGCCCCAGATACGCAGTATTTT | CASSPKDRAPDTQYF
TRBJ2-6 | . | once | TRBV29-1 | TGCAGCGTTCTGGTTGGGGCCAACGTCCTGACTTTC | CSVLVGANVLTF
TRBJ1-5 | . | . | TRBV20-1 | TGCAGTGGACGGTCCAATCAGCCCCAGCATTTT | CSGRSNQPQHF
TRBJ2-5 | . | once | TRBV7-3 | TGTGCCAGCAGCCCTATACCCTTAGAGACCCAGTACTTC | CASSPIPLETQYF
TRBJ2-5 | . | . | TRBV27 | TGTGCCAGCAGTTTAGTGCGGGGAGCTCAAGAGACCCAGTACTTC | CASSLVRGAQETQYF
TRBJ2-7 | TRBD2 | . | TRBV11-2 | TGTGCCAGCAGCTTAAGGGGAGCGGGAGCCACCTACGAGCAGTACTTC | CASSLRGAGATYEQYF
TRBJ2-7 | . | . | TRBV15 | TGTGCCACCAGCAGAGCGCGACTAGCCTACGAGCAGTACTTC | CATSRARLAYEQYF
TRBJ1-1 | . | . | TRBV4-3 | TGCGCCAGCAGCCAAGGGATCAGGACGGCTATGAACACTGAAGCTTTCTTT | CASSQGIRTAMNTEAFF
TRBJ2-5 | . | . | TRBV2 | TGTGCCAGCAGTGAGGGGGGTCAGCTGCGAAAAGAGACCCAGTACTTC | CASSEGGQLRKETQYF
TRBJ1-1 | . | . | TRBV9 | TGTGCCAGCAGCGGAGGTAGAGGCCCTGAAGCTTTCTTT | CASSGGRGPEAFF
TRBJ2-2 | TRBD1 | . | TRBV28 | TGTGCCAGCAGTCCCCATGGGGACAGGGGGAATACCGGGGAGCTGTTTTTT | CASSPHGDRGNTGELFF
TRBJ2-1 | . | . | TRBV7-8 | TGTGCCAGCAGCTTATGGCAGGACGGGTACAATGAGCAGTTCTTC | CASSLWQDGYNEQFF